This TCR beta chain was found in a study of response to subunit inactivated influenza vaccine. Trimming pared 5 bases from V and 6 bases from J, leaving 9 bases between. Germline loops: CDR1 DFQATT, CDR2 SNEGSKA (reference sequence). This CDR3 is built from 11 residues. TCRdb reanalysed the RT-PCR reads using MiXCR and keeps one entry per CDR3 protein. This sample has around 850,000 distinct CDR3 sequences, with less than 20% found just once. As concerns this clonotype: Its specificity is not known.

Points from the study as a whole: The authors suggested that few new T cells are recruited per seasonal influenza vaccination.

This material consisted of PBMCs from blood, taken roughly 5 days after vaccination. This chain joins TRBV20-1 and TRBJ2-3; unclear D gene. The receptor was derived from a man in his fifties or sixties who received an inactivated influenza vaccine. The CDR3 nucleotides are TGCAGTGCTCCGTTAGGTGATACGCAGTATTTT. Its protein is CSAPLGDTQYF.